The clone carrying this T cell receptor (beta chain) turned up a few times. Its antigen is currently unknown. Combining a sample-barcoded 5' primer with a J-beta primer mix, a second PCR ran for about 7 to 12 cycles. TCRdb independently ran MiXCR on the 5' RACE reads; one entry per CDR3 protein. The sample consists of 1.2 million to 1.5 million distinct CDR3 sequences, 42% of them appearing once. The data stem from a study of blood T cells in healthy people across ages. Study-level findings and limits: Any changes in expanded clonotypes were possibly confounded, as donor CMV status remained unknown.

V lost 5 bases, J lost 1 base, and 11 bases stayed unmatched. CDR3 length: 16 amino acids. The germline V gene has CDR1 SGDLS and CDR2 YYNGEE. Sequenced input: blood. J is TRBJ1-2 and V is TRBV9, with 7 bases fitting TRBD1. The receptor comes from a woman under 30 in good health. CDR3 sequence (DNA): TGTGCCAGCAGGGATAACCAGGGGGGTCTTAACTATGGCTACACCTTC. Translating it yields CASRDNQGGLNYGYTF.